These 28 T cell receptor beta chains were all obtained from the same sample, sequenced in a study of PD-1 blockade in classical Hodgkin lymphoma. Produced via immunoSEQ multiplex PCR; TCRdb's table is partial and in-frame only. This table holds about 38,000 clones, over 65% found once. The time point was: cycle 4 day 1 (C4D1), after 6 weeks of nivolumab. Every patient relapsed after autologous stem cell transplantation, and brentuximab vedotin exposure varied. This material consisted of peripheral blood mononuclear cells (PBMCs), taken before the fourth cycle of nivolumab. Receptor source: a human donor with classical Hodgkin lymphoma.

The chain uses TRBV9 and TRBJ2-1, with TRBD2 matching 8 bases. Germline values: CDR1 SGDLS, CDR2 YYNGEE. The CDR3 is 15 residues long. The V segment lost 3 bases and the J segment 2 bases; nucleotides outside the gene matches: 4. In DNA, the CDR3 is TGTGCCAGCAGCGCCGGGGGGGGTGCCTACAATGAGCAGTTCTTC. Encoded protein: CASSAGGGAYNEQFF.

The V and J genes are TRBV19 and TRBJ2-7; D call uncertain. Looked up from germline, CDR1 is LNHDA and CDR2 is SQIVND (reference sequence). V was clipped by 4 bases and J by 0 bases, with 7 bases between them. This CDR3 is 13 amino acids long. CDR3 DNA sequence: TGTGCCAGTAGTACTTACGCCTCCTACGAGCAGTACTTC. Its translation: CASSTYASYEQYF.

J is TRBJ1-3 and V is TRBV7-9, with 9 positions matching TRBD1. This CDR3 has 18 amino acids. The germline V gene encodes CDR1 SEHNR and CDR2 FQNEAQ (reference sequence). Losses at the gene ends were 1 base for V and 0 bases for J; bases not matched to a gene: 7. Here the CDR3 reads CASSLDHRGRLSGNTIYF. The CDR3 DNA sequence: TGTGCCAGCAGCTTAGACCACAGGGGGCGACTCTCTGGAAACACCATATATTTT.

The chain carries TRBV4-3 and TRBJ1-6; 11 bases are shared with TRBD1. Germline CDR1 LGHNA, CDR2 YSLEER. The ends lost 2 bases at V and 4 bases at J; junction bases unmatched: 10. This CDR3 is built from 19 residues. CDR3 DNA sequence: TGCGCCAGCAGCCAATTCCGCGGGGGACAGGGGGAATATAATTCACCCCTCCACTTT. Protein: CASSQFRGGQGEYNSPLHF.

V and J are TRBV19 and TRBJ1-4; D unclear. Germline V lookup: CDR1 LNHDA, CDR2 SQIVND (reference sequence). The CDR3 contains 14 residues. V shed 10 bases and J shed 0 bases, with 12 bases lying between them. The CDR3 DNA reads TGTGCCACCCGCCGGGCCGCAACTAATGAAAAACTGTTTTTT. It codes for CATRRAATNEKLFF.

The rearrangement uses TRBV30 and TRBJ1-4; the match to TRBD1 covers 12 bases. The CDR3 is 16 amino acids. Germline CDR1 and CDR2: GTSNPN and SVGIG (reference sequence). J gave up 8 bases and V 2 bases, and 9 bases lay outside the gene matches. The CDR3 protein is CAWSFRGGTGGEKLFF. CDR3 nucleotide sequence: TGTGCCTGGAGTTTTAGAGGGGGGACAGGGGGCGAAAAACTGTTTTTT.

In this sample, this clone turned up a few times. The V and J genes are TRBV18 and TRBJ1-2; 7 positions agree with TRBD1. V lost 8 bases and J lost 2; bases outside the gene matches: 5. Germline-derived CDR1 and CDR2 are KGHSH and LQKENI. There are 13 residues in the CDR3. The CDR3 loop reads CASTGQVNYGYTF. Here the CDR3 DNA reads TGTGCCAGCACAGGACAGGTCAACTATGGCTACACCTTC.

There are a few counts of this clone. The genes are TRBV19 and TRBJ2-2; unclear D gene. The CDR3 has 14 residues. Per the germline V gene, CDR1 is LNHDA and CDR2 is SQIVND (reference sequence). Trimming removed 11 bases from V and 1 base from J, with 14 bases in between. DNA for the CDR3: TGTGCCGCCTCTCCACTTTTGAACACCGGGGAGCTGTTTTTT. Translated: CAASPLLNTGELFF.

The table lists this clone with a count of one. The chain has TRBV11-3 and TRBJ2-1, with 12 nucleotides matching TRBD2. Trimming at V came to 0 bases and at J to 4 bases, leaving 1 base not matched to a gene. CDR3 length: 16 amino acids. Germline lookup yields CDR1 SGHNT and CDR2 YENEEA. The CDR3 is CASSLDLAGGYNEQFF. As DNA, the CDR3 is TGTGCCAGCAGCTTAGACCTAGCGGGGGGGTACAATGAGCAGTTCTTC.

The J gene is TRBJ2-5, the V gene TRBV2; TRBD2 agrees at 7 bases. V dropped 7 bases and J dropped 2; count of bases not matched to a gene: 4. CDR1 and CDR2 (germline): SNHLY, FYNNEI. The length of the CDR3 is 13 residues. CDR3: CASKAGVQETQYF. CDR3 nucleotides: TGTGCCAGCAAGGCGGGGGTGCAAGAGACCCAGTACTTC.

This clone appeared a few times. The chain has TRBV5-4 and TRBJ2-3; 10 nucleotides align to TRBD2. V dropped 4 bases and J dropped 2; count of bases not matched to a gene: 13. CDR1 and CDR2 from the germline V gene are SGHNT and YYREEE (reference sequence). The CDR3 is made up of 18 amino acids. CDR3 protein: CASSRSSLAGPHTDTQYF. DNA of the CDR3: TGTGCCAGCAGCCGGTCGTCACTAGCGGGGCCGCACACAGATACGCAGTATTTT.

The J gene is TRBJ1-1, the V gene TRBV30; 10 bases align to TRBD1. Germline V CDR1 and CDR2: GTSNPN, SVGIG (reference sequence). CDR3 length: 15 residues. V gave up 4 bases and J gave up 5 bases; unmatched junction bases: 10. The chain's CDR3 is CAWTLPDRGQTEAFF. The CDR3 DNA follows: TGTGCCTGGACCCTCCCCGACAGGGGGCAAACTGAAGCTTTCTTT.

V gene TRBV27 combines with J gene TRBJ2-5; D is perhaps TRBD1 or TRBD2 (5 bases each). The CDR3 sequence is 15 residues long. The germline V gene encodes CDR1 MNHEY and CDR2 SMNVEV (reference sequence). Trimming took 0 bases from V and 5 from J, leaving 13 bases between them. The CDR3, as DNA: TGTGCCAGCAGTTTATCGAGCGGCAGGGCTGAGACCCAGTACTTC. It encodes CASSLSSGRAETQYF.

This chain connects TRBV7-2 to TRBJ2-1; 12 nucleotides match TRBD2. The CDR3 sequence is 15 residues long. Germline V gene lookup returns CDR1 SGHTA and CDR2 FQGNSA. J gave up 4 bases and V 4 bases, and 2 bases lay outside the gene matches. CDR3 sequence: CASSWTSGVYNEQFF. The CDR3 bases are TGTGCCAGCAGCTGGACTAGCGGGGTATACAATGAGCAGTTCTTC.

This clone has only a few counts. The chain combines TRBV10-3 with TRBJ1-2; D remains ambiguous. V was clipped by 7 bases and J by 2 bases, with 14 bases between them. Germline CDR1 reads ENHRY; CDR2 reads SYGVKD. CDR3 length equals 14 residues. The CDR3 reads CAITTDGENYGYTF. The CDR3 DNA follows: TGTGCCATCACCACGGATGGGGAAAACTATGGCTACACCTTC.

This sequence joins TRBV5-1 and TRBJ1-4; unclear D gene. Germline V lookup: CDR1 SGHRS, CDR2 YFSETQ. The CDR3 runs to 15 residues. Between the trimmed V and J ends, which lost 4 bases and 5 bases, there was a span of 15 bases. The CDR3 nucleotides are TGCGCCAGCAGCGCTGGACCGGGAATCAATGAAAAACTGTTTTTT. Its protein product is CASSAGPGINEKLFF.

There are a few counts of this clone. CDR3 protein: CASSLGLGQGFSSYEQYF. For the CDR3, the DNA is TGTGCCAGCAGCTTAGGACTTGGACAAGGATTCAGCTCCTACGAGCAGTACTTC. The chain uses TRBV7-9 and TRBJ2-7; D is perhaps TRBD1 (5 bases). Per the germline V gene, CDR1 is SEHNR and CDR2 is FQNEAQ (reference sequence). With 1 base removed from V and 0 bases from J, the gap between germline ends came to 19 bases. The CDR3 length is 18 residues.

This clone was picked up a small number of times. The chain combines TRBV15 with TRBJ2-2; the D is unclear. The V gene lost 9 bases and the J gene lost 3 bases, with 5 bases spanning the gap. CDR3 length: 11 amino acids. Germline CDR1 and CDR2: LNHNV and YYDKDF (reference sequence). CDR3 sequence reads: CATEHTGELFF. CDR3 sequence (DNA): TGTGCCACGGAACACACCGGGGAGCTGTTTTTT.

This chain links TRBV9 with TRBJ1-3, with 10 bases identical to TRBD1. The ends lost 3 bases at V and 2 bases at J; junction bases unmatched: 2. The CDR3 runs to 15 residues. CDR1 is SGDLS, CDR2 YYNGEE, per germline. CDR3 DNA sequence: TGTGCCAGCAGCGGACAGGGGGCTCCTGGAAACACCATATATTTT. Protein product: CASSGQGAPGNTIYF. Filled out from reference TRBV9 and TRBJ1-3, the complete variable domain reads DSGVTQTPKHLITATGQRVTLRCSPRSGDLSVYWYQQSLDQGLQFLIQYYNGEERAKGNILERFSAQQFPDLHSELNLSSLELGDSALYFCASSGQGAPGNTIYFGEGSWLTVV.

This rearrangement joins TRBV5-4 to TRBJ2-2, with TRBD1 identical over 8 bases. CDR1 SGHNT and CDR2 YYREEE come from the germline V gene (reference sequence). J gave up 6 bases and V 4 bases, and 2 bases lay outside the gene matches. This CDR3 comprises 13 residues. CDR3 DNA sequence: TGTGCCAGCAGCCTGGACAGGGCCGGGGAGCTGTTTTTT. Protein product: CASSLDRAGELFF.

The chain combines TRBV7-3 with TRBJ2-3; 7 bases map to TRBD2. Germline CDR1 SGHTA, CDR2 FQGTGA. The CDR3 spans 15 residues. V trimming: 3 bases; J trimming: 7 bases; junction bases outside the gene matches: 10. The chain's CDR3 is CASSFQGGGLYTQYF. CDR3 nucleotides: TGTGCCAGCAGCTTTCAGGGCGGGGGACTATATACGCAGTATTTT.

The count of this clone is one. This chain uses TRBV5-6 with TRBJ1-2; D call uncertain. Germline assignment: CDR1 SGHDT and CDR2 YYEEEE. The CDR3 sequence is 14 residues long. Trimming removed 1 base at V and 7 bases at J, with 14 bases between. The CDR3 reads CASSLWGFPGGYTF. In DNA form, the CDR3 reads TGTGCCAGCAGCTTGTGGGGATTCCCGGGTGGCTACACCTTC. Full variable domain (outside the CDR3, taken from reference TRBV5-6 and TRBJ1-2): DAGVTQSPTHLIKTRGQQVTLRCSPKSGHDTVSWYQQALGQGPQFIFQYYEEEERQRGNFPDRFSGHQFPNYSSELNVNALLLGDSALYLCASSLWGFPGGYTFGSGTRLTVV.

The gene calls are TRBV6-6 and TRBJ2-1; D is ambiguous. The V end was cut by 0 bases, the J end by 9 bases, with 3 bases between. CDR1 is MNHNY, CDR2 SVGAGI, per germline (reference sequence). The CDR3 runs 11 residues. This chain's CDR3 is CASSYSGEQFF. As DNA, the CDR3 is TGTGCCAGCAGTTACTCGGGTGAGCAGTTCTTC.

The V gene is TRBV18, the J gene TRBJ1-4; 10 positions agree with TRBD1. Germline V gene sequence: CDR1 KGHSH, CDR2 LQKENI. This CDR3 region has 19 residues. The trim removed 4 bases at V and 2 bases at J, leaving 13 bases unmatched. The CDR3 reads CASSLRSQGTGATNEKLFF. The CDR3 nucleotides are TGTGCCAGCTCACTACGGTCCCAAGGGACAGGGGCCACTAATGAAAAACTGTTTTTT.

The chain combines TRBV6-5 with TRBJ2-2, with no clear D. Trimming removed 0 bases at V and 6 bases at J, with 5 bases between. The CDR3 length is 13 residues. Germline CDR1 MNHEY, CDR2 SVGAGI. The CDR3 DNA reads TGTGCCAGCAGTTACTCTTTCCCCGGGGAGCTGTTTTTT. Translating it yields CASSYSFPGELFF.

The genes are TRBV27 and TRBJ2-7; 8 bases map to TRBD2. This CDR3 contains 14 residues. Germline V gene data show CDR1 as MNHEY and CDR2 as SMNVEV (reference sequence). V gave up 6 bases and J gave up 3 bases; unmatched junction bases: 7. The CDR3 is CASSRTSRYYEQYF. The CDR3, as DNA: TGTGCCAGCAGCCGGACTAGCCGGTACTACGAGCAGTACTTC.

As DNA, the CDR3 is TGTGCCAGCAGTCCCACGGGACTAGCGGGGGCACGCAGGGGCGAGCAGTACTTC. Translation gives CASSPTGLAGARRGEQYF. The V gene is TRBV27, the J gene TRBJ2-7; 14 bases are a match to TRBD2. The CDR3 loop spans 18 amino acids. CDR1 is MNHEY and CDR2 is SMNVEV in the germline V gene (reference sequence). V shed 5 bases, J shed 6 bases, and the junction held 15 bases outside the gene matches.

This rearrangement joins TRBV25-1 to TRBJ2-7; 8 bases line up with TRBD1. V was pared by 3 bases and J by 4 bases, with 11 bases of the junction left unmatched. This CDR3 contains 16 residues. Germline V gives CDR1 MGHDK, CDR2 SYGVNS. DNA for the CDR3: TGTGCCAGCAGTGATGATCGGCAGGGGGCTGGATACGAGCAGTACTTC. Protein product: CASSDDRQGAGYEQYF.